The 31 T cell receptor beta chains below come from one sample, sequenced in a study of blood T cells in healthy people across ages. Primed by a sample-barcoded 5' primer and a J-beta primer mix, a second PCR proceeded for roughly 7 to 12 cycles. TCRdb re-analysed the 5' RACE reads in MiXCR, keeping a single row per CDR3 protein. This sample yields about 730,000 distinct CDR3 sequences, of which about 40% are seen a single time; 20% to 25% belongs to the top ten. The specimen was blood. Every receptor here comes from a woman aged 55-69 years in good health.

The chain recombines TRBV12-3 or TRBV12-4 with TRBJ2-1; D could derive from TRBD1 or TRBD2 (5 bases each). Trimming pared 5 bases from V and 3 bases from J, leaving 14 bases between. This CDR3 has 15 amino acids. The CDR3 loop is CASSPGAYNYNEQFF. The CDR3 bases are TGTGCCAGCAGTCCCGGGGCTTATAACTACAATGAGCAGTTCTTC.

The chain recombines TRBV3-1 with TRBJ2-7; the match to TRBD2 covers 10 bases. Near its end, the DNA agrees better with TRBJ2-5, so the J call may be wrong. CDR1 is LGHDT, CDR2 YNNKEL, per germline (reference sequence). The CDR3 runs 17 residues. CDR3 protein: CASSQMISGRMGETQYF. The CDR3 DNA reads TGTGCCAGCAGCCAAATGATTAGCGGGAGGATGGGGGAGACCCAGTACTTC.

This clonotype was recorded a few times. The chain has TRBV4-2 and TRBJ2-1; 16 bases agree with TRBD2. Germline V lookup: CDR1 LGHNA, CDR2 YNFKEQ. V lost 4 bases, J lost 9 bases, and 6 bases stayed unmatched. This CDR3 spans 16 amino acids. DNA of the CDR3: TGTGCCAGCAGCCGAGGGACTAGCGGGGGGGTAGGTGAGCAGTTCTTC. Its protein product is CASSRGTSGGVGEQFF.

This clonotype was seen more than once but under ten times. The chain recombines TRBV9 with TRBJ1-1; no firm D call. The germline gives CDR1 SGDLS, CDR2 YYNGEE. The CDR3 covers 14 residues. The V end was cut by 0 bases, the J end by 1 base, with 7 bases between. The CDR3 DNA reads TGTGCCAGCAGCGTAGCGTCGGGGAACACTGAAGCTTTCTTT. As protein: CASSVASGNTEAFF.

This clonotype was seen many times. The rearrangement uses TRBV4-2 and TRBJ2-7, with TRBD2 identical over 7 bases. Germline-derived CDR1 and CDR2 are LGHNA and YNFKEQ. V shed 0 bases and J 6 bases; nucleotides not matched to a gene: 11. CDR3 length: 16 residues. The CDR3 spells CASSQEERGVISEQYF. The CDR3 nucleotides read TGTGCCAGCAGCCAAGAGGAACGGGGGGTGATCAGCGAGCAGTACTTC.

This sequence joins TRBV7-8 and TRBJ2-6; the D gene is possibly TRBD2 (6 bases). Germline V gene sequence: CDR1 SGHVS, CDR2 FQNEAQ. The CDR3 length is 19 residues. Trimming stripped 1 base from V and 2 bases from J, with 18 bases between. The CDR3 DNA is TGTGCCAGCAGCTTAGTTGGGGAGGAGGCGGGTGCTGGGGCCAACGTCCTGACTTTC. Encoded protein: CASSLVGEEAGAGANVLTF.

This clonotype has a handful of counts. The rearrangement joins TRBV13 to TRBJ1-2, with TRBD1 matching 10 bases. V trimming: 4 bases; J trimming: 4 bases; junction bases outside the gene matches: 3. The CDR3 runs 14 residues. Germline lookup yields CDR1 PRHDT and CDR2 FYEKMQ (reference sequence). CDR3 region: CASSSGQGIYGYTF. The DNA for the CDR3 is TGTGCCAGCAGCTCGGGACAGGGGATCTATGGCTACACCTTC.

Remarks on this clonotype: This sequence may be a read error, since a much larger clone differs from it by one base. The chain is built from TRBV12-3 or TRBV12-4 and TRBJ2-7; D perhaps matches TRBD1 (6 bases). This CDR3 spans 13 amino acids. The CDR3 sequence: CTSSKDSSYEQYF. CDR3 nucleotide sequence: TGTACCAGCAGCAAGGACAGTTCCTACGAGCAGTACTTC.

V is TRBV6-6 and J is TRBJ2-7; D may be TRBD1 or TRBD2 (5 bases each). Per germline, CDR1 MNHNY and CDR2 SVGAGI (reference sequence). V lost 6 bases and J lost 2, with 14 bases in between. CDR3 size: 14 residues. The CDR3 DNA follows: TGTGCCAGCAGCCGGGACGAGACCACCTACGAGCAGTACTTC. Protein sequence: CASSRDETTYEQYF.

Ten or more counts support this clonotype. The chain is built from TRBV29-1 and TRBJ1-2; 9 bases fit TRBD1. Germline V gene lookup returns CDR1 SQVTM and CDR2 ANQGSEA. The CDR3 loop spans 12 amino acids. Trimming removed 6 bases from V and 9 bases from J; junction bases left unmatched: 8. The CDR3 DNA follows: TGCAGCGTGGGGGGACAGGGTAAAAGCTACACCTTC. Amino acids: CSVGGQGKSYTF. The whole variable domain, filled in from reference TRBV29-1 and TRBJ1-2, reads SAVISQKPSRDICQRGTSLTIQCQVDSQVTMMFWYRQQPGQSLTLIATANQGSEATYESGFVIDKFPISRPNLTFSTLTVSNMSPEDSSIYLCSVGGQGKSYTFGSGTRLTVV.

The V call is TRBV18, the J call TRBJ2-1, with D possibly TRBD2 on 5 matching bases. From germline, CDR1 is KGHSH and CDR2 LQKENI. CDR3 length equals 18 residues. With 2 bases removed from V and 5 bases from J, the gap between germline ends came to 22 bases. CDR3 sequence reads: CASSPNEIVGVAHNEQFF. The CDR3 DNA reads as TGTGCCAGCTCACCAAATGAGATAGTGGGAGTCGCCCACAATGAGCAGTTCTTC.

V usage is TRBV4-2 and J usage is TRBJ2-1, with D maybe TRBD2 (5 bases). The J call may be faulty, since TRBJ2-7 better matches the DNA end. Germline V gene data show CDR1 as LGHNA and CDR2 as YNFKEQ. This CDR3 is 14 amino acids long. CDR3 in DNA: TGTGCCAGCAGCCCCGGGGAAACCTACAATGAGCAGTACTTC. Its translation: CASSPGETYNEQYF.

The genes are TRBV7-2 and TRBJ2-5, with D unclear. Trimming took off 7 bases at V and 1 base at J, with 10 bases between the two ends. Germline-derived CDR1 and CDR2 are SGHTA and FQGNSA. This CDR3 is 13 amino acids long. CDR3 protein: CASTSGIQETQYF. The CDR3 region has the DNA TGTGCCAGCACCTCCGGAATCCAAGAGACCCAGTACTTC.

This clonotype has just one count. Germline and junction disagree at one end, which may indicate a read error. The V gene is TRBV20-1, the J gene TRBJ2-5; TRBD2 matches at 7 bases. CDR1 is DFQATT, CDR2 SNEGSKA, per germline (reference sequence). The CDR3 runs to 14 residues. CDR3 bases: TGCAGTGCACTCGTCTACGGACTAGGAGAGGCCCAGTACTTC. Translation: CSALVYGLGEAQYF.

Many counts were recorded for this clonotype. The chain combines TRBV29-1 with TRBJ2-5; the D gene is possibly TRBD1 (6 bases). Deletions cut 0 bases from V and 1 base from J, with 15 bases between. The germline V gene has CDR1 SQVTM and CDR2 ANQGSEA. CDR3 size: 16 residues. CDR3 nucleotide sequence: TGCAGCGTTGAAGAAGGAGCAGGACAGCCCCAAGAGACCCAGTACTTC. The encoded protein is CSVEEGAGQPQETQYF.

The chain has TRBV7-2 and TRBJ1-1; 8 positions agree with TRBD1. The length of the CDR3 is 13 residues. Losses at the gene ends were 5 bases for V and 8 bases for J; bases not matched to a gene: 7. Germline values: CDR1 SGHTA, CDR2 FQGNSA. Written as DNA, the CDR3 is TGTGCCAGCAGCCCCGACAGGGGAGGGGAAGCTTTCTTT. This gives the protein CASSPDRGGEAFF.

This clonotype appeared once. The junction departs from the called germline gene at one end, perhaps through a read error. The V call is TRBV14, the J call TRBJ2-1, with a tentative D call TRBD1 (7 bases). The CDR3 is 14 amino acids. The V gene's germline CDR1 is SGHDN and CDR2 FVKESK. CDR3 sequence: CAGSHSRGDNEQFF. The CDR3 DNA reads TGTGCCGGCAGCCACTCCAGGGGGGACAATGAGCAGTTCTTC.

The chain has TRBV12-3 or TRBV12-4 and TRBJ2-4; 12 bases map to TRBD2. CDR3 length: 16 residues. V lost 7 bases, J lost 13 bases, and 17 bases stayed unmatched. CDR3 region: CASTTRTSGKYNEQYF. CDR3 bases: TGTGCCAGCACCACCAGGACTAGCGGGAAATACAATGAGCAGTACTTC.

The chain carries TRBV20-1 and TRBJ2-2; maybe TRBD2 (5 bases). The CDR3 has 13 residues. Trimming left V 6 bases short and J 4 bases short, with 12 bases between. CDR1 is DFQATT, CDR2 SNEGSKA, per germline (reference sequence). As DNA, the CDR3 is TGCAGTGCCCTGGACTCATCCACCGGGGAGCTGTTTTTT. Translation: CSALDSSTGELFF.

The chain has TRBV2 and TRBJ2-3; 7 bases are shared with TRBD2. The J segment lost 1 base and the V segment lost 6 bases, leaving 7 bases of the junction unmatched. Germline V gives CDR1 SNHLY, CDR2 FYNNEI. The CDR3 has 15 residues. Here the CDR3 reads CASSAGEGGTDTQYF. As DNA, the CDR3 is TGTGCCAGCAGCGCGGGGGAAGGGGGCACAGATACGCAGTATTTT.

This clonotype was detected only a few times. The chain employs TRBV20-1 and TRBJ1-2, with D tentatively TRBD1 (6 bases). The V gene's germline CDR1 is DFQATT and CDR2 SNEGSKA (reference sequence). This CDR3 comprises 12 residues. This CDR3 is CIIETGNYGYTF. CDR3 sequence (DNA): TGCATAATCGAGACAGGCAACTATGGCTACACCTTC.

V usage is TRBV14 and J usage is TRBJ2-7, with 7 bases lining up with TRBD2. V lost 0 bases, J lost 3 bases, and 14 bases stayed unmatched. CDR1 and CDR2 from the germline V gene are SGHDN and FVKESK. The CDR3 consists of 18 residues. CDR3 sequence: CASSQDPTAGVSFYEQYF. In DNA, the CDR3 is TGTGCCAGCAGCCAAGATCCCACCGCGGGAGTGAGCTTCTACGAGCAGTACTTC.

This chain links TRBV7-6 with TRBJ2-3, with D unresolved. CDR3 length: 15 amino acids. Germline values: CDR1 SGHVS, CDR2 FNYEAQ. Trimming took 1 base from V and 2 from J, leaving 10 bases between them. The CDR3 sequence is CASSLESGLTDTQYF. In DNA, the CDR3 is TGTGCCAGCAGCTTAGAGTCAGGCCTCACAGATACGCAGTATTTT.

The J gene is TRBJ2-2, the V gene TRBV5-1, with a tentative D call TRBD1 (5 bases). Germline V gives CDR1 SGHRS, CDR2 YFSETQ. Trimming pared 3 bases from V and 1 base from J, leaving 10 bases between. CDR3 length: 15 amino acids. This chain's CDR3 is CASSSNTGNTGELFF. CDR3 sequence (DNA): TGCGCCAGCAGCTCAAACACAGGGAACACCGGGGAGCTGTTTTTT.

This clonotype was detected ten times or more. The chain couples TRBV7-2 to TRBJ2-3, with D tentatively TRBD1 or TRBD2 (6 bases each). V was cut by 2 bases and J by 6 bases, with 18 bases left in between. The CDR3 sequence is 16 residues long. Looked up from germline, CDR1 is SGHTA and CDR2 is FQGNSA. The CDR3 DNA follows: TGTGCCAGCAGCTTACGCCTGGTCGGGGGCGGGGATACGCAGTATTTT. Translating gives CASSLRLVGGGDTQYF.

This clonotype was seen only a few times. CDR3 sequence reads: CASSQDGSTEQYF. Written as DNA, the CDR3 is TGTGCCAGCAGCCAAGACGGGAGTACCGAGCAGTACTTC. V gene TRBV3-1 combines with J gene TRBJ2-7, with D tentatively TRBD2 (6 bases). The V and J ends lost 0 bases and 6 bases respectively, with 9 bases between them. The CDR3 has 13 residues. Per the germline V gene, CDR1 is LGHDT and CDR2 is YNNKEL (reference sequence).

The V gene is TRBV6-2 or TRBV6-3, the J gene TRBJ2-3; tentatively, D is TRBD1 (6 bases). The germline gives CDR1 MNHEY, CDR2 SVGEGT. The CDR3 spans 16 residues. The V gene lost 5 bases and the J gene lost 2 bases, with 17 bases spanning the gap. This CDR3 reads CASSRDQGSLTDTQYF. The CDR3 DNA reads as TGTGCCAGCAGTCGGGACCAGGGGTCACTCACAGATACGCAGTATTTT.

CDR3 nucleotides: TGCAGTGCTACGCCCATTTTGGCAGGGGGCTACGAGCAGTACTTC. This encodes CSATPILAGGYEQYF. J is TRBJ2-7 and V is TRBV20-1; 7 nucleotides agree with TRBD1. This CDR3 contains 15 residues. Germline lookup yields CDR1 DFQATT and CDR2 SNEGSKA (reference sequence). The V and J ends lost 4 bases and 3 bases, in that order; junction bases with no gene match: 12.

V gene TRBV12-3 or TRBV12-4 combines with J gene TRBJ1-3, with D perhaps matching TRBD1 (5 bases). V gave up 5 bases and J gave up 2 bases, with 13 bases separating them. The length of the CDR3 is 15 residues. This chain's CDR3 is CASSPRQWTGNTIYF. CDR3 coding DNA: TGTGCCAGCAGTCCGAGACAGTGGACTGGAAACACCATATATTTT.

The chain links TRBV6-2 or TRBV6-3 to TRBJ2-7; D may be TRBD2 (6 bases). Germline CDR1 and CDR2: MNHEY and SVGEGT. This CDR3 has 19 amino acids. The V and J ends lost 5 bases and 2 bases respectively, with 28 bases between them. This CDR3 is CASSQPIGARGALTYEQYF. Here the CDR3 DNA reads TGTGCCAGCAGTCAACCAATTGGGGCGCGGGGTGCTCTCACCTACGAGCAGTACTTC.

Here the CDR3 reads CSAGLNLEKLFF. The CDR3, as DNA: TGCAGCGCCGGGCTCAACCTAGAAAAACTGTTTTTT. The chain employs TRBV29-1 and TRBJ1-4; D remains ambiguous. The CDR3 has 12 residues. The germline gives CDR1 SQVTM, CDR2 ANQGSEA. V shed 7 bases and J shed 8 bases, with 14 bases lying between them. The variable domain in full, completed from reference TRBV29-1 and TRBJ1-4, reads SAVISQKPSRDICQRGTSLTIQCQVDSQVTMMFWYRQQPGQSLTLIATANQGSEATYESGFVIDKFPISRPNLTFSTLTVSNMSPEDSSIYLCSAGLNLEKLFFGSGTQLSVL.